This entry is about one T cell receptor (beta chain). The antigen is unknown. Included in the TCR beta cDNA libraries were unique molecular identifiers. TCRdb fed the PCR reads into MiXCR, producing one record per CDR3 protein. Of about 460,000 distinct CDR3 sequences in the sample, approximately 46% were seen once. The data were obtained in a study of post-analysis software for immune sequencing data. General study points: TRBV5-6, TRBV5-1 and TRBV20-1 belonged to a set of about five TRBV segments that were more frequent in patients than controls.

This CDR3 region has 16 residues. Looked up from germline, CDR1 is SGHDT and CDR2 is YYEEEE. This sequence originates from a girl aged 10-17 years with multiple sclerosis. Sequences were obtained from blood. V usage is TRBV5-6 and J usage is TRBJ2-5, with D unclear. The end of the DNA aligns better with TRBJ2-7, so the J call may be wrong. In DNA form, the CDR3 reads TGTGCCAGCAGCTTGGCCCCCACAGAACGAGGTAACGAGCAGTACTTC. Its translation is CASSLAPTERGNEQYF.